The next 4 T cell receptor beta chains were all read from a single sample in a study of blood T cell repertoires in COVID-19. Assay used: immunoSEQ multiplex PCR; TCRdb lists only in-frame clones, some missing. The sample includes approximately 150,000 clones, roughly nine tenths of them seen just once. Sequences were obtained from peripheral blood. These TCRs come from a human donor in a cohort sampled during active COVID-19.

The gene calls are TRBV7-9 and TRBJ2-7; 7 nucleotides align to TRBD2. Germline V CDR1 and CDR2: SEHNR, FQNEAQ (reference sequence). This CDR3 has 12 amino acids. With 8 bases clipped from V and 6 bases from J, the junction kept 7 bases outside the gene matches. The CDR3 reads CASGGGATEQYF. Here the CDR3 DNA reads TGTGCCAGCGGGGGGGGAGCGACCGAGCAGTACTTC.

V is TRBV3-1 (or the pseudogene TRBV3-2) and J is TRBJ1-6; D not resolved. Looked up from germline, CDR1 is LGHDT and CDR2 is YNNKEL (reference sequence). V was pared by 0 bases and J by 4 bases, with 10 bases between. CDR3 size: 16 residues. In DNA, the CDR3 is TGTGCCAGCAGCCAAGAAGAGGGATTTTATAATTCACCCCTCCACTTT. Its translation is CASSQEEGFYNSPLHF.

CDR3 DNA sequence: TGTGCTATCCGCGCGCTAGCCAAAAACATTCAGTACTTC. Its translation: CAIRALAKNIQYF. The rearrangement uses TRBV7-9 and TRBJ2-4; no firm D call. Germline V gene lookup returns CDR1 SEHNR and CDR2 FQNEAQ (reference sequence). The CDR3 is 13 amino acids.

The chain couples TRBV7-3 to TRBJ2-5; TRBD2 matches at 8 bases. The germline CDR1 and CDR2 sequences are SGHTA and FQGTGA. CDR3 length: 16 amino acids. V trimming: 5 bases; J trimming: 5 bases; junction bases outside the gene matches: 13. As DNA, the CDR3 is TGTGCCAGCAGCCAGCGGGGGACATACCAAGGGGAGACCCAGTACTTC. It is translated as CASSQRGTYQGETQYF.